This T cell receptor beta chain was retrieved from a study of cytomegalovirus exposure and HLA in healthy donors. Study-level information: In an early release, HLA-typed donors contributed tens of millions of unique TCR sequences.

13 Jbeta primers and 60 Vbeta primers were used for the PCR. Data came from immunoSEQ multiplex PCR; TCRdb stores just in-frame clones and leaves some out. The table includes around 140,000 clones, just over 65% detected once. This CDR3 has 14 residues. Germline-derived CDR1 and CDR2 are SGHRS and YFSETQ. V gave up 7 bases and J gave up 1 base; unmatched junction bases: 7. Overall study results and limits: According to the study, 150 to 200 TCR beta chains were cytomegalovirus-associated. Analyses of presence and absence presupposed an approximately uniform sequencing depth across donors.

A note on this clone: What it binds is unknown.

This sequence was found in a woman in her sixties in good health and CMV-seronegative. The chain joins TRBV5-1 to TRBJ1-1; 7 nucleotides align to TRBD1. The source material was PBMCs. The DNA for the CDR3 is TGCGCCAGCGGCCCGGGACAGTCGAACACTGAAGCTTTCTTT. Translated, it gives CASGPGQSNTEAFF. The full variable domain, its missing parts supplied by reference TRBV5-1 and TRBJ1-1, is KAGVTQTPRYLIKTRGQQVTLSCSPISGHRSVSWYQQTPGQGLQFLFEYFSETQRNKGNFPGRFSGRQFSNSRSEMNVSTLELGDSALYLCASGPGQSNTEAFFGQGTRLTVV.